This entry features one TCR beta chain sequence. Its antigen is currently unknown. This specimen belongs to a study of cytomegalovirus exposure and HLA in healthy donors. Background on the study: Approximately 170 million T cells yielded around 120 million unique TCR beta sequences in earlier analysis. Findings of the study overall: Most of the TCR beta V segments (in an earlier analysis) were productive either about 87% or about 30% of the time.

CDR1 and CDR2 from the germline V gene are SGHTA and FQGNSA. The CDR3 is made up of 13 amino acids. Trimming removed 3 bases from V and 5 bases from J, with 11 bases in between. The PCR made use of 60 Vbeta and 13 Jbeta primers. TCRdb's copy holds only in-frame clones and misses some; the assay was immunoSEQ multiplex PCR. Its table lists about 33,000 clones. This receptor was taken from a man between 35 and 55 years old in good health and CMV-seronegative. Sequenced sample: PBMCs. The gene calls are TRBV7-2 and TRBJ2-7; D is possibly TRBD2 (6 bases). CDR3 amino acids: CASSFVSGDEQYF. The CDR3 nucleotides read TGTGCCAGCAGCTTTGTTTCGGGGGACGAGCAGTACTTC. The whole variable domain, remainder taken from reference TRBV7-2 and TRBJ2-7, is GAGVSQSPSNKVTEKGKDVELRCDPISGHTALYWYRQSLGQGLEFLIYFQGNSAPDKSGLPSDRFSAERTGGSVSTLTIQRTQQEDSAVYLCASSFVSGDEQYFGPGTRLTVT.